This T cell receptor beta chain was recorded in a study of T cells in pancreatic ductal adenocarcinoma. Germline trimming cut 2 bases from V and 8 bases from J; bases unmatched to any gene: 5. The CDR3 is 14 amino acids. The assay was immunoSEQ multiplex PCR, and TCRdb's table has in-frame clones only and misses some. In the table there are some 20,000 clones, about nine tenths of which are singletons. Details on this clone: Its antigen is not known.

Surgery without prior neoadjuvant therapy was the treatment of the selected pancreatic ductal adenocarcinoma patients. Findings and limits, study-wide: Blood had more productive templates and roughly 8-fold more unique clonotypes than tumor. No significant tumor-blood clonality difference; means were about 0.1 and 0.07. Comparisons of tumor and blood clonality may show falsely lower tumor diversity.

The source of this sequence is a human donor with pancreatic ductal adenocarcinoma. Sequenced sample: PBMCs. V and J are TRBV23-1 and TRBJ1-2; 10 bases fit TRBD1. TRBV23-1 is an ORF; its function is uncertain. The CDR3 here is CASSQPGTGEGYTF. For the CDR3, the DNA is TGCGCCAGCAGTCAACCCGGGACAGGGGAGGGCTACACCTTC.